This T cell receptor beta chain is from a study of CD8+ T cells in alopecia areata. Study as a whole: The duration of tofacitinib was 6 to 18 months, with 6 months off drug afterward.

Study results and caveats: Lesional scalp, notably in alopecia totalis/universalis, had clonality above that of normal scalp. Among the top 100, expanded CD8+ clones, as well as scalp clonality, were significantly decreased by tofacitinib. It was observed that many expanded lesional clones persisted in scalp and blood during tofacitinib.

Sequencing relied on a cDNA template that was reverse transcribed from extracted RNA. Sequencing was performed with immunoSEQ multiplex PCR; in TCRdb, only in-frame clones are kept and a portion is missing. Of about 190,000 clones listed, roughly 50% were seen once; the top ten hold over 10%. The CDR3 consists of 14 residues. In germline, CDR1 is GTSNPN, CDR2 SVGIG (reference sequence). V lost 2 bases to trimming and J lost 3 bases; unmatched junction nucleotides: 5. Regarding treatment: oral pan-JAK inhibitor, 5-10 mg twice daily. Details on this clone: Its antigen is unidentified.

Sequences were derived from CD8+ T cells sorted from blood, sampled at week 24, from a patient treated with tofacitinib. The sequence derives from a human donor with alopecia areata. The J gene is TRBJ1-1, the V gene TRBV30; the match to TRBD1 covers 8 bases. DNA of the CDR3: TGTGCCTGGAGTCCGGACAGGGAGGACACTGAAGCTTTCTTT. It codes for CAWSPDREDTEAFF.